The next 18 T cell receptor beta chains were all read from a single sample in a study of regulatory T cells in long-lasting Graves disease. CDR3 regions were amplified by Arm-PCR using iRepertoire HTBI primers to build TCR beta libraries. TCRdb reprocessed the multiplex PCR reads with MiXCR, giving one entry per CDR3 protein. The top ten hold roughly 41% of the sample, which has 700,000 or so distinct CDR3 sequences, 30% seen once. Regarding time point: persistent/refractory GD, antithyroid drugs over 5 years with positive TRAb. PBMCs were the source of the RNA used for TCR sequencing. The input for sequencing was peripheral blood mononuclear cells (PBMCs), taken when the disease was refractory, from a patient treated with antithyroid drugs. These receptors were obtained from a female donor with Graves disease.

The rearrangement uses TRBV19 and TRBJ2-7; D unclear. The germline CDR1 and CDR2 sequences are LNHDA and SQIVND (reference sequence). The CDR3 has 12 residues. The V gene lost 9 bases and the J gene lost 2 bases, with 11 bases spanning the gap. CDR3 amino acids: CARSKATYEQYF. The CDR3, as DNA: TGTGCCAGGTCGAAGGCAACCTACGAGCAGTACTTC.

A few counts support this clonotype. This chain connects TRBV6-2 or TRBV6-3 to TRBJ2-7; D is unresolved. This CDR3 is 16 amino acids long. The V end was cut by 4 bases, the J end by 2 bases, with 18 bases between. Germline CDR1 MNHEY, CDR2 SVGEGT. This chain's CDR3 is CASSLYGPSPTYEQYF. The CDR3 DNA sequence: TGTGCCAGCAGTTTATACGGGCCCTCTCCTACCTACGAGCAGTACTTC.

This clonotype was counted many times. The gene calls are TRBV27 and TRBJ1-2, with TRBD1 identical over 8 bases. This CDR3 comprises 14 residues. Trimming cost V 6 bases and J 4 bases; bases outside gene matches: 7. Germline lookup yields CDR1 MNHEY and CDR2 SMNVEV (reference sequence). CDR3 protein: CASSVRQGTYGYTF. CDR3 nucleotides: TGTGCCAGCAGCGTCCGACAGGGGACCTATGGCTACACCTTC.

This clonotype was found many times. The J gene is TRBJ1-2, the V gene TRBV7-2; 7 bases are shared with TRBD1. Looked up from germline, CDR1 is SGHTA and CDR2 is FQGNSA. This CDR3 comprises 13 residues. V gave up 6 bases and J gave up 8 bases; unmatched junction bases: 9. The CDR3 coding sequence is TGTGCCAGCAGTCACCGACAGGGAGAGGGCTACACCTTC. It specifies CASSHRQGEGYTF.

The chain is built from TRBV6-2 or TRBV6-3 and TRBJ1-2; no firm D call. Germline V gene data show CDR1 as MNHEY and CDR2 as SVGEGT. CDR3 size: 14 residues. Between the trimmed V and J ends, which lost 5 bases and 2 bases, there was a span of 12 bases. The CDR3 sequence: CASSIYGGNYGYTF. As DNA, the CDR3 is TGTGCCAGCAGTATATATGGAGGGAACTATGGCTACACCTTC.

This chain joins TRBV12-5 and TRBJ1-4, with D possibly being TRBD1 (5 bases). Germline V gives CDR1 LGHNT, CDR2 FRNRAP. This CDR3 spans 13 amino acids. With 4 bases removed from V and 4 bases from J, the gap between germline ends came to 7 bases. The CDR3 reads CASGSQGNEKLFF. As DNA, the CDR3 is TGTGCTAGTGGTTCCCAGGGTAATGAAAAACTGTTTTTT.

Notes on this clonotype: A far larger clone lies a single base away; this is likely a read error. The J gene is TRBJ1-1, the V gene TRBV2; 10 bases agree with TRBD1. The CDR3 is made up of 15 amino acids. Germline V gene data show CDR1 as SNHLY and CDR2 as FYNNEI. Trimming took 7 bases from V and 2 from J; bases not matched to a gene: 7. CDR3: CASTPTGGSNTEAFF. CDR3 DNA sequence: TGTGCCAGCACCCCGACAGGGGGCTCAAACACTGAAGCTTTCTTT.

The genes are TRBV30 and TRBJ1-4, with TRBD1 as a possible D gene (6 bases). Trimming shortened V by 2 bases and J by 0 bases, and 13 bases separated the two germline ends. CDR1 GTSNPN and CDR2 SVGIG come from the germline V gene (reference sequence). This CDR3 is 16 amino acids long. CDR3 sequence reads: CAWSPGQRATNEKLFF. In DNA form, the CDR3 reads TGTGCCTGGAGTCCCGGACAGCGAGCAACTAATGAAAAACTGTTTTTT.

The CDR3, as DNA: TGCGCCAGCAGGTCGACAGGCTACGAGCAGTACTTC. Translating it yields CASRSTGYEQYF. The chain links TRBV5-1 to TRBJ2-7; maybe TRBD1 (6 bases). CDR1 is SGHRS, CDR2 YFSETQ, per germline. This CDR3 is 12 amino acids long. V was clipped by 5 bases and J by 3 bases, with 9 bases between them.

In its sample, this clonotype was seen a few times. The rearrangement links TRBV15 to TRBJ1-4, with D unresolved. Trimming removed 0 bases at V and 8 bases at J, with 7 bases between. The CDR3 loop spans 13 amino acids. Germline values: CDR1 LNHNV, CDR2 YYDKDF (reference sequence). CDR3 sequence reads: CATSRDIREKLFF. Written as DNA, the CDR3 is TGTGCCACCAGCAGAGATATTAGGGAAAAACTGTTTTTT.

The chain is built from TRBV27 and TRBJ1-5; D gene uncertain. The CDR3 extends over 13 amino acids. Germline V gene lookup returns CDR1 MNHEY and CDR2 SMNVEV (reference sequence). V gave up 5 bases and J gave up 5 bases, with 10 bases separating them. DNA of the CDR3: TGTGCCAGCAGTCCCCGACTGTATCAGCCCCAGCATTTT. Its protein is CASSPRLYQPQHF.

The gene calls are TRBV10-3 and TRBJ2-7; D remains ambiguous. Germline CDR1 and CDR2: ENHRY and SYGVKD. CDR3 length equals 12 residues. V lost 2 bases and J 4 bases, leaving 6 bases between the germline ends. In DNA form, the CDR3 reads TGTGCCATCAGTGAGCACCAATACGAGCAGTACTTC. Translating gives CAISEHQYEQYF.

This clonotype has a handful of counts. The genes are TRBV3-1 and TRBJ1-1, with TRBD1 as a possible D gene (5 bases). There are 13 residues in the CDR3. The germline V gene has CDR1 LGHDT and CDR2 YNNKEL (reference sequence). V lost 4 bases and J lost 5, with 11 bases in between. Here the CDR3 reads CASSPGTETEAFF. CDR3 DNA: TGTGCCAGCAGCCCAGGGACGGAGACTGAAGCTTTCTTT. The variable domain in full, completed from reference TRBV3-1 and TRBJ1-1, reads DTAVSQTPKYLVTQMGNDKSIKCEQNLGHDTMYWYKQDSKKFLKIMFSYNNKELIINETVPNRFSPKSPDKAHLNLHINSLELGDSAVYFCASSPGTETEAFFGQGTRLTVV.

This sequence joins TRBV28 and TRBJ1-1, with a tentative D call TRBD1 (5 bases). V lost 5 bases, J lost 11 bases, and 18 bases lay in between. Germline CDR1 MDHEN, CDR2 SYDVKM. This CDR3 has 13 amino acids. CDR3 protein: CASSEMGGSTAFF. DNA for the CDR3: TGTGCCAGCAGTGAAATGGGGGGAAGTACGGCTTTCTTT.

CDR3 sequence: CASSLRGRETQYF. CDR3 nucleotides: TGTGCCAGCAGTTTAAGGGGCCGCGAGACCCAGTACTTC. The chain has TRBV27 and TRBJ2-5; D perhaps matches TRBD1 (5 bases). The V end was cut by 2 bases, the J end by 5 bases, with 9 bases between. This CDR3 comprises 13 residues. Germline CDR1 and CDR2: MNHEY and SMNVEV (reference sequence).

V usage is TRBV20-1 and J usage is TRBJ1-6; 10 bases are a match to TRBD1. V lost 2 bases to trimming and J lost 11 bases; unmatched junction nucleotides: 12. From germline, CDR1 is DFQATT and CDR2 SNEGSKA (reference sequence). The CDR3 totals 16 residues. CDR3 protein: CSARNPQDRGKAPLHF. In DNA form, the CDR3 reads TGCAGTGCTAGAAACCCCCAGGACAGGGGGAAGGCACCCCTCCACTTT.

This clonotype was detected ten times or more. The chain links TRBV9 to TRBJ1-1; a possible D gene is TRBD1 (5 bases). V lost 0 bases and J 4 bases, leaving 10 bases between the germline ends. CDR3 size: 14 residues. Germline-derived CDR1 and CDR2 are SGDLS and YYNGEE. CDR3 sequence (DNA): TGTGCCAGCAGCGTAGTATCGGGGGGCACTGAAGCTTTCTTT. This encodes CASSVVSGGTEAFF.

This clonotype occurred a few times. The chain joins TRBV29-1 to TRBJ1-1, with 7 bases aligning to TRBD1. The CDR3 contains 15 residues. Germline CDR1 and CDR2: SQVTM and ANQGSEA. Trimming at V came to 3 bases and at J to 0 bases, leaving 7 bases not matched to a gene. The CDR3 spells CSVDPRQGMNTEAFF. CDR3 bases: TGCAGCGTTGACCCCCGACAGGGAATGAACACTGAAGCTTTCTTT.